Listed below are T cell receptor beta chains from one sample, sequenced in a study of blood T cell repertoires in COVID-19. Sequencing used immunoSEQ multiplex PCR; TCRdb keeps in-frame clones, though not all of them. The sample shows about 140,000 clones, 88% of them seen only once. Input material: peripheral blood. The receptors stem from a human donor with COVID-19, enrolled during active disease. The donor label of this sample is uncertain. The CDR3 runs from the conserved cysteine through the conserved F or W. The D gene is left open where the match is weak. Clone size is given for some rows only: seen once, a few or many times, or a class if the clone is expanded.

v_gene	d_gene	j_gene	abundance	CDR3aa	CDR3nt
TRBV18	-	TRBJ1-1	-	CASSLGREAEAFF	TGTGCCAGCTCGCTGGGCAGGGAGGCTGAAGCTTTCTTT
TRBV25-1	-	TRBJ1-1	-	CASSLGGVEAFF	TGTGCCAGCTCTTTGGGGGGGGTTGAAGCTTTCTTT
TRBV5-6	-	TRBJ2-5	-	CASSSPLQETQYF	TGTGCCAGCAGCTCTCCTCTGCAAGAGACCCAGTACTTC
TRBV10-3	-	TRBJ1-1	-	CAISRGGEGSEAFF	TGTGCCATCAGTCGAGGGGGGGAGGGTAGTGAAGCTTTCTTT
TRBV5-1	TRBD1	TRBJ1-2	once	CASSLAGTGAGYTF	TGCGCCAGCAGCTTGGCCGGGACAGGGGCTGGCTACACCTTC
TRBV15	-	TRBJ2-1	few	CATSTSASSYNEQFF	TGTGCCACCAGCACTAGCGCGAGCTCCTACAATGAGCAGTTCTTC
TRBV7-3	TRBD2	TRBJ2-3	once	CASSPRGSGGNQDTQYF	TGTGCCAGCAGCCCCAGGGGTAGCGGGGGGAATCAAGATACGCAGTATTTT
TRBV10-3	TRBD1	TRBJ1-1	-	CAISATPRDRGMNTEAFF	TGTGCCATCAGTGCAACCCCCCGGGACAGGGGTATGAACACTGAAGCTTTCTTT
TRBV6-1	-	TRBJ1-5	-	CASSETSGNQPQHF	TGTGCCAGCAGTGAAACCAGCGGCAATCAGCCCCAGCATTTT
TRBV11-2	TRBD1	TRBJ1-2	-	CASSSPRTGKDYGYTF	TGTGCCAGCAGCTCTCCCCGGACAGGGAAAGACTATGGCTACACCTTC
TRBV5-1	TRBD1	TRBJ2-7	-	CASSLLGQEAYEQYF	TGCGCCAGCAGCTTACTCGGACAGGAGGCGTACGAGCAGTACTTC
TRBV9	-	TRBJ2-3	-	CASSRTNGADTQYF	TGTGCCAGCAGCCGAACGAACGGGGCAGATACGCAGTATTTT
TRBV5-1	-	TRBJ2-2	-	CASSDQGGGNTGELFF	TGCGCCAGCAGCGACCAGGGCGGCGGGAACACCGGGGAGCTGTTTTTT
TRBV7-9	-	TRBJ1-2	-	CASRDFRQALDYGYTF	TGTGCCAGCAGAGACTTCCGACAGGCCTTAGACTATGGCTACACCTTC
TRBV27	TRBD1	TRBJ1-1	-	CASSSWTGEAFF	TGTGCCAGCAGTTCATGGACAGGTGAAGCTTTCTTT
TRBV29-1	TRBD1	TRBJ2-1	-	CSVEDYSGTAHNEQFF	TGCAGCGTTGAAGATTACTCCGGGACAGCCCACAATGAGCAGTTCTTC
TRBV6-6	TRBD2	TRBJ2-1	-	CATGTSGVGEQFF	TGTGCCACCGGGACTAGCGGGGTCGGTGAGCAGTTCTTC
TRBV4-2	TRBD2	TRBJ2-3	-	CASSQAGTSDTDTQYF	TGTGCCAGCAGCCAAGCCGGGACTAGCGACACAGATACGCAGTATTTT
TRBV19	-	TRBJ2-5	-	CASSLAGRQETQYF	TGTGCCAGTAGTCTCGCGGGGCGTCAAGAGACCCAGTACTTC
TRBV5-6	-	TRBJ2-1	-	CASSLLSSWTVFIYNEQFF	TGTGCCAGCAGCTTGTTGTCGTCCTGGACAGTTTTCATTTACAATGAGCAGTTCTTC
TRBV7-3	TRBD1	TRBJ2-5	-	CASSRDSQETQYF	TGTGCCAGCAGCCGGGACAGTCAAGAGACCCAGTACTTC
TRBV19	TRBD2	TRBJ2-5	-	CASSIGTSGQETQYF	TGTGCCAGTAGTATAGGGACTAGCGGCCAAGAGACCCAGTACTTC
TRBV5-6	-	TRBJ1-2	-	CASSLSIDGYTF	TGTGCCAGCAGCTTGTCAATTGATGGCTACACCTTC
TRBV11-3	-	TRBJ2-2	-	CASSLTGELFF	TGTGCCAGCAGCCTCACCGGGGAGCTGTTTTTT
TRBV1	-	TRBJ2-7	once	CTSSQDLGGICYEQYF	TGCACCAGCAGCCAAGATTTAGGGGGCATATGCTACGAGCAGTACTTC
TRBV18	TRBD1	TRBJ2-7	-	CASSRQGEEQYF	TGTGCCAGCTCACGGCAGGGGGAAGAGCAGTACTTC
TRBV5-1	TRBD2	TRBJ2-7	-	CASSPGTSGYEQYF	TGCGCCAGCAGCCCTGGGACTAGCGGCTACGAGCAGTACTTC
TRBV19	-	TRBJ2-6	-	CARGGPGANVLTF	TGTGCCAGGGGCGGGCCTGGGGCCAACGTCCTGACTTTC